The next 14 T cell receptor beta chains were all read from a single sample in a study of T-cell memory formation after mild COVID-19. TCRdb re-called the 5' RACE reads with MiXCR, one entry per CDR3 protein. The sample includes around 390,000 distinct CDR3 sequences, about 17% of them seen just once. Specimen: PBMCs or a T cell subset sorted from them (not recorded which). These receptors all stem from a man aged 18 to 29 who had mild COVID-19 (a few samples of this study predate the infection). Cell type and time point are not known.

This chain joins TRBV15 and TRBJ2-1; the D call may be TRBD1 or TRBD2 (5 bases each). Trimming pared 0 bases from V and 6 bases from J, leaving 15 bases between. This CDR3 region has 16 residues. Per the germline V gene, CDR1 is LNHNV and CDR2 is YYDKDF (reference sequence). This CDR3 is CATSRDEGLGANEQFF. CDR3 in DNA: TGTGCCACCAGCAGAGACGAGGGTTTAGGGGCCAATGAGCAGTTCTTC.

This clonotype appeared a few times. This chain connects TRBV18 to TRBJ1-1, with no clear D. Germline V gene sequence: CDR1 KGHSH, CDR2 LQKENI. V lost 0 bases and J lost 0, with 5 bases in between. This CDR3 region has 14 residues. CDR3 in DNA: TGTGCCAGCTCACCACCTAGCATGAACACTGAAGCTTTCTTT. Residues: CASSPPSMNTEAFF.

This clonotype has just a few counts. V gene TRBV4-3 combines with J gene TRBJ1-2, with 9 bases fitting TRBD1. Germline CDR1 LGHNA, CDR2 YSLEER. The V gene end was trimmed by 0 bases and the J gene end by 8 bases; junction bases not matched to a gene: 7. The CDR3 sequence is 15 residues long. The CDR3 DNA reads as TGCGCCAGCAGCCAAGATTCCGGGACAGGGTCGGGCTACACCTTC. Translating it yields CASSQDSGTGSGYTF.

The chain recombines TRBV27 with TRBJ2-3; 10 bases are shared with TRBD1. The length of the CDR3 is 15 residues. Germline V gives CDR1 MNHEY, CDR2 SMNVEV (reference sequence). V lost 4 bases, J lost 3 bases, and 4 bases stayed unmatched. CDR3 nucleotides: TGTGCCAGCAGTTGGACAGGGGGACGGACAGATACGCAGTATTTT. Translation: CASSWTGGRTDTQYF.

This clonotype has ten or more counts. The V call is TRBV7-2, the J call TRBJ2-5; D assignment may be TRBD1 or TRBD2 (6 bases each). CDR3 size: 15 residues. V gave up 1 base and J gave up 2 bases, with 11 bases separating them. The germline V gene encodes CDR1 SGHTA and CDR2 FQGNSA. CDR3 loop: CASSLGRGWQETQYF. In DNA, the CDR3 is TGTGCCAGCAGCTTAGGGAGGGGGTGGCAAGAGACCCAGTACTTC.

This rearrangement joins TRBV12-3 or TRBV12-4 to TRBJ1-2; the D gene is possibly TRBD1 (6 bases). The CDR3 runs 15 residues. Trimming removed 6 bases from V and 4 bases from J, with 18 bases in between. The CDR3 loop is CASSGPIGTIYGYTF. Here the CDR3 DNA reads TGTGCCAGCAGCGGGCCCATCGGGACAATCTATGGCTACACCTTC.

The chain links TRBV5-6 to TRBJ1-2, with 7 bases aligning to TRBD1. Looked up from germline, CDR1 is SGHDT and CDR2 is YYEEEE. Trimming at V came to 4 bases and at J to 5 bases, leaving 11 bases not matched to a gene. The CDR3 spans 15 residues. CDR3 loop: CASSADRVRGYGYTF. The CDR3 DNA reads as TGTGCCAGCAGCGCCGACAGGGTACGGGGTTATGGCTACACCTTC.

This clonotype showed up just a few times. The chain carries TRBV5-1 and TRBJ1-1; 7 nucleotides agree with TRBD1. CDR3 length: 14 residues. Germline values: CDR1 SGHRS, CDR2 YFSETQ. J gave up 5 bases and V 2 bases, and 6 bases lay outside the gene matches. The CDR3 reads CASSLGRGWTEAFF. The CDR3 DNA follows: TGCGCCAGCAGCTTAGGCAGGGGGTGGACTGAAGCTTTCTTT.

The chain has TRBV9 and TRBJ1-5, with D unresolved. Germline loops: CDR1 SGDLS, CDR2 YYNGEE. V was cut by 2 bases and J by 5 bases, with 14 bases left in between. The CDR3 covers 15 residues. The CDR3 protein is CASSVEGRRDQPQHF. DNA of the CDR3: TGTGCCAGCAGCGTGGAAGGGCGGAGAGATCAGCCCCAGCATTTT.

Of note for this clonotype: With a much larger clone just one base away, this may be a read error. The rearrangement uses TRBV7-9 and TRBJ2-3; D is uncertain. V lost 5 bases, J lost 5 bases, and 5 bases lay in between. CDR1 and CDR2 from the germline V gene are SEHNR and FQNEAQ (reference sequence). The CDR3 runs 11 residues. CDR3 nucleotides: TGTGCCAGCAGCATCGTAGATACGCAGTATTTT. Encoded protein: CASSIVDTQYF.

J is TRBJ2-3 and V is TRBV29-1, with TRBD1 matching over 11 bases. CDR3 length: 13 residues. The germline gives CDR1 SQVTM, CDR2 ANQGSEA. The trim removed 6 bases at V and 5 bases at J, leaving 4 bases unmatched. CDR3 in DNA: TGCAGCGTGGGGACAGGGGGACGAGATACGCAGTATTTT. It yields the protein CSVGTGGRDTQYF.

This clonotype was observed a handful of times. This chain links TRBV4-2 with TRBJ1-1, with a tentative D call TRBD1 (5 bases). This CDR3 region has 15 residues. V was trimmed by 4 bases and J by 4 bases, leaving 16 bases between them. Germline loops: CDR1 LGHNA, CDR2 YNFKEQ. In nucleotides, the CDR3 is TGTGCCAGCAGCCCGCCTTCGGGGCTCGGCACTGAAGCTTTCTTT. Amino acids: CASSPPSGLGTEAFF.

In its sample, this clonotype was seen a few times. The chain links TRBV20-1 to TRBJ1-2, with 8 nucleotides matching TRBD1. The germline CDR1 and CDR2 sequences are DFQATT and SNEGSKA (reference sequence). V shed 0 bases, J shed 5 bases, and the junction held 5 bases outside the gene matches. This CDR3 is 14 amino acids long. The CDR3 bases are TGCAGTGCTAGAGACCTCGACAGGGGTTATGGCTACACCTTC. Its translation is CSARDLDRGYGYTF.

This rearrangement joins TRBV5-1 to TRBJ1-4; possible D gene TRBD1, 5 bases. This CDR3 contains 14 residues. Trimming pared 4 bases from V and 8 bases from J, leaving 15 bases between. Germline V gene data show CDR1 as SGHRS and CDR2 as YFSETQ. CDR3 residues: CASSPWGGDEKLFF. The CDR3 region has the DNA TGCGCCAGCAGCCCGTGGGGCGGGGACGAAAAACTGTTTTTT.